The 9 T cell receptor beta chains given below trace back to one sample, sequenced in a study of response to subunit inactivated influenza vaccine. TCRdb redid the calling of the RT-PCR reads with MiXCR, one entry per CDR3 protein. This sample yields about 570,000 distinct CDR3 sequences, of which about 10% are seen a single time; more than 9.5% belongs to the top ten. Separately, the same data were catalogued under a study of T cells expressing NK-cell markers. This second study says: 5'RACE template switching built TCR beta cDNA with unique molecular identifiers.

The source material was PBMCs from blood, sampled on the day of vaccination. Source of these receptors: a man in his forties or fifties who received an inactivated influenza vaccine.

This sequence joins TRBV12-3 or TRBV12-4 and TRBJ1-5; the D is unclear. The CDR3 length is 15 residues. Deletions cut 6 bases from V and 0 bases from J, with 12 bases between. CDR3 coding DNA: TGTGCCAGCAGGGACGGAGAAATTAGCAATCAGCCCCAGCATTTT. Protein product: CASRDGEISNQPQHF.

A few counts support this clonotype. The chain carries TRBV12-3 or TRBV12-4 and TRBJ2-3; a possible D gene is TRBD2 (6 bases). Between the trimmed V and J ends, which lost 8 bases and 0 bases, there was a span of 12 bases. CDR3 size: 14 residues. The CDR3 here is CASHGTPSTDTQYF. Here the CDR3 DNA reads TGTGCCAGCCACGGGACTCCTAGCACAGATACGCAGTATTTT.

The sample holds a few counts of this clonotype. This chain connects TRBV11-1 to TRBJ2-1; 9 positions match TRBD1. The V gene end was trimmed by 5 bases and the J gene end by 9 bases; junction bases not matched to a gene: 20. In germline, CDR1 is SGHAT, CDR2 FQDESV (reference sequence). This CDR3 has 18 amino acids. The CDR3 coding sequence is TGTGCCAGCAGCCCCCCTGTCTGGTCCGGGACAGGGTTTACTGAGCAGTTCTTC. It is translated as CASSPPVWSGTGFTEQFF.

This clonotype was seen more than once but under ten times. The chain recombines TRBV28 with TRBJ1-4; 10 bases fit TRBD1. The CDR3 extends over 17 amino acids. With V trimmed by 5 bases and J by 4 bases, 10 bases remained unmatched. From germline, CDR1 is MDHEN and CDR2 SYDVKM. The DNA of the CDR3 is TGTGCCAGCAGTATGACAGGGGGCGCCGCGGGTAATGAAAAACTGTTTTTT. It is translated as CASSMTGGAAGNEKLFF. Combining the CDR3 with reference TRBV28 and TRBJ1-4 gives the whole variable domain DVKVTQSSRYLVKRTGEKVFLECVQDMDHENMFWYRQDPGLGLRLIYFSYDVKMKEKGDIPEGYSVSREKKERFSLILESASTNQTSMYLCASSMTGGAAGNEKLFFGSGTQLSVL.

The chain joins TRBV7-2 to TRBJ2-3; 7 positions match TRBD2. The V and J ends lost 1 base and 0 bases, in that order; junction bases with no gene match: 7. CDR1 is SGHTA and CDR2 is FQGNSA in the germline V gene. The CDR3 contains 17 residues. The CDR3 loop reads CASSLDTLAVSTDTQYF. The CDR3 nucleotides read TGTGCCAGCAGCTTAGACACGCTAGCGGTTAGCACAGATACGCAGTATTTT.

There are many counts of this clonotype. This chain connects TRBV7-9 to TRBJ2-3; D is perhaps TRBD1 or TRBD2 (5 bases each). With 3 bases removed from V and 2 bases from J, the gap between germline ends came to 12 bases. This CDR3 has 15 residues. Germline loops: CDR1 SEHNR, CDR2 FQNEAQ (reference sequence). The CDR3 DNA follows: TGTGCCAGCAGCTTCCGGGACCCCTTCACAGATACGCAGTATTTT. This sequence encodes CASSFRDPFTDTQYF.

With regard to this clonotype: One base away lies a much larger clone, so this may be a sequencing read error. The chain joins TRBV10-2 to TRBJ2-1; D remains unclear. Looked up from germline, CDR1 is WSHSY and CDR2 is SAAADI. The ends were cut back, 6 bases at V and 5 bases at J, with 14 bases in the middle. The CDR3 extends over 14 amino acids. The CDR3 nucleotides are TGCGCCAGCAGAGTATCAAGACTTAACAATGAGCAGTTCTTC. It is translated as CASRVSRLNNEQFF.

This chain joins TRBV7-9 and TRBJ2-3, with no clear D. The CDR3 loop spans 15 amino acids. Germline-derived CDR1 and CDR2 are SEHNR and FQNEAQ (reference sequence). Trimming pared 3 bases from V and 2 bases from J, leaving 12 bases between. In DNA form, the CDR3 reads TGTGCCAGCAGCTTTCGAGCCCTTGCCACAGATACGCAGTATTTT. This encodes CASSFRALATDTQYF.

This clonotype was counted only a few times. For the CDR3, the DNA is TGCAGCGTTGAAGATGGATCCAAAAACATTCAGTACTTC. Protein product: CSVEDGSKNIQYF. This chain joins TRBV29-1 and TRBJ2-4; D gene unclear. The CDR3 has 13 residues. Germline lookup yields CDR1 SQVTM and CDR2 ANQGSEA. V lost 0 bases to trimming and J lost 2 bases, with 5 bases between them.